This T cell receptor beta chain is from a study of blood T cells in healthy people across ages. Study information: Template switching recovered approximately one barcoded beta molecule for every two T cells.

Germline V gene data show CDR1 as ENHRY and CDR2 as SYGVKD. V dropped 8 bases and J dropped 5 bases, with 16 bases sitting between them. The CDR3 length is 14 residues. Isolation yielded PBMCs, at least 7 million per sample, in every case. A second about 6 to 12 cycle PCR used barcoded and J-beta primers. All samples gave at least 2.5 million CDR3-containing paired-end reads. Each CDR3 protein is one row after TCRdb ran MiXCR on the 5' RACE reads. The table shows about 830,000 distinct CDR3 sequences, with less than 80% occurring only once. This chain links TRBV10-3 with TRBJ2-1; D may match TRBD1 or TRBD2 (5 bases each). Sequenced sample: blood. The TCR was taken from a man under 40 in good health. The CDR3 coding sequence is TGTGCCATCGGGGGTGTGGAGGTTAACAATGAGCAGTTCTTC. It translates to CAIGGVEVNNEQFF.